These 17 T cell receptor beta chains were all obtained from the same sample, sequenced in a study of shared clonotypes between healthy human individuals. Sequencing was performed with immunoSEQ multiplex PCR; in TCRdb, only in-frame clones are kept and a portion is missing. The sample has about 1.1 million clones, about 84% seen once. Sequenced sample: memory CD4+ T cells from PBMCs. Subset of the sample: CD45RA-negative fraction. These receptors all stem from a man aged 18 to 29 in good health. Some clones in this sample may be carry-over from other donors' samples.

V and J are TRBV7-3 and TRBJ2-3; D is undetermined. Per germline, CDR1 SGHTA and CDR2 FQGTGA. Trimming removed 0 bases at V and 5 bases at J, with 12 bases between. The CDR3 has 15 amino acids. The DNA for the CDR3 is TGTGCCAGCAGCTTAACAGGGTCTTCAAAAGATACGCAGTATTTT. Translating it yields CASSLTGSSKDTQYF.

V gene TRBV27 combines with J gene TRBJ1-5, with TRBD1 matching over 9 bases. CDR3 size: 13 residues. The germline V gene has CDR1 MNHEY and CDR2 SMNVEV (reference sequence). Germline trimming cut 8 bases from V and 4 bases from J; bases unmatched to any gene: 3. CDR3 region: CASRTGENQPQHF. The CDR3 DNA reads as TGTGCCAGCCGGACAGGGGAGAATCAGCCCCAGCATTTT.

The V gene is TRBV9, the J gene TRBJ2-1; TRBD2 agrees at 12 bases. This CDR3 spans 18 amino acids. Germline CDR1 SGDLS, CDR2 YYNGEE. The V and J ends lost 3 bases and 5 bases, in that order; junction bases with no gene match: 12. The CDR3 region has the DNA TGTGCCAGCAGCGGGGGGCTAGCGGGAGGGACCAAAAACAATGAGCAGTTCTTC. Its protein product is CASSGGLAGGTKNNEQFF.

This clone was seen a handful of times. V gene TRBV7-3 combines with J gene TRBJ2-1; D possibly corresponds to TRBD1 (6 bases). Germline-derived CDR1 and CDR2 are SGHTA and FQGTGA. The CDR3 contains 15 residues. V lost 1 base, J lost 6 bases, and 13 bases lay in between. CDR3 nucleotide sequence: TGTGCCAGCAGCTTAATGGCAGGGGAAAGCAATGAGCAGTTCTTC. This gives the protein CASSLMAGESNEQFF. Full variable domain (outside the CDR3, taken from reference TRBV7-3 and TRBJ2-1): GAGVSQTPSNKVTEKGKYVELRCDPISGHTALYWYRQSLGQGPEFLIYFQGTGAADDSGLPNDRFFAVRPEGSVSTLKIQRTERGDSAVYLCASSLMAGESNEQFFGPGTRLTVL.

This chain links TRBV20-1 with TRBJ1-1; no clear D. CDR1 and CDR2 from the germline V gene are DFQATT and SNEGSKA (reference sequence). V dropped 5 bases and J dropped 10 bases, with 14 bases sitting between them. The CDR3 runs to 11 residues. The CDR3 here is CSALAGKGAFF. CDR3 in DNA: TGCAGTGCTTTGGCGGGGAAGGGAGCTTTCTTT.

The CDR3 bases are TGTGCCAGCAGCTTGGTGGGGGTCGAGCAGTACTTC. This sequence encodes CASSLVGVEQYF. The chain carries TRBV7-2 and TRBJ2-7; D is perhaps TRBD1 or TRBD2 (5 bases each). V shed 3 bases and J shed 6 bases, with 9 bases lying between them. From germline, CDR1 is SGHTA and CDR2 FQGNSA. CDR3 length: 12 residues.

The chain is built from TRBV7-3 and TRBJ2-7; a possible D gene is TRBD2 (6 bases). The V end was cut by 1 base, the J end by 6 bases, with 16 bases between. CDR1 and CDR2 (germline): SGHTA, FQGTGA. The CDR3 consists of 15 residues. In DNA form, the CDR3 reads TGTGCCAGCAGCTTAAGTCTTGCGGGATCCGGCGAGCAGTACTTC. It encodes CASSLSLAGSGEQYF.

The V and J genes are TRBV29-1 and TRBJ2-2; D possibly corresponds to TRBD1 (5 bases). The CDR3 loop spans 15 amino acids. The V gene lost 3 bases and the J gene lost 1 base, with 12 bases spanning the gap. Germline V CDR1 and CDR2: SQVTM, ANQGSEA. CDR3 sequence (DNA): TGCAGCGTTGATCTCCAGGGCGAGAACACCGGGGAGCTGTTTTTT. Protein product: CSVDLQGENTGELFF.

The rearrangement joins TRBV5-1 to TRBJ1-3; D perhaps matches TRBD1 (6 bases). CDR3 length: 16 amino acids. V lost 1 base, J lost 0 bases, and 11 bases lay in between. Germline V gives CDR1 SGHRS, CDR2 YFSETQ. DNA of the CDR3: TGCGCCAGCAGCTTGTCAGGGACACTCTCTGGAAACACCATATATTTT. Its translation is CASSLSGTLSGNTIYF.

V is TRBV30 and J is TRBJ1-3, with TRBD1 as a possible D gene (5 bases). Germline CDR1 GTSNPN, CDR2 SVGIG (reference sequence). The CDR3 sequence is 13 residues long. The ends were cut back, 5 bases at V and 2 bases at J, with 10 bases in the middle. CDR3 loop: CAWVLGAGNTIYF. Here the CDR3 DNA reads TGTGCCTGGGTTTTGGGGGCTGGAAACACCATATATTTT.

A remark on this clone: The same CDR3 is also encoded by other DNA sequences in this sample. This chain joins TRBV5-1 and TRBJ2-7, with 8 bases fitting TRBD2. Trimming at V came to 1 base and at J to 2 bases, leaving 2 bases not matched to a gene. Germline CDR1 SGHRS, CDR2 YFSETQ. The CDR3 totals 14 residues. The CDR3 protein is CASSLTSGPYEQYF. In DNA form, the CDR3 reads TGCGCCAGCAGCTTGACTAGCGGCCCCTACGAGCAGTACTTC. The whole variable domain, remainder taken from reference TRBV5-1 and TRBJ2-7, is KAGVTQTPRYLIKTRGQQVTLSCSPISGHRSVSWYQQTPGQGLQFLFEYFSETQRNKGNFPGRFSGRQFSNSRSEMNVSTLELGDSALYLCASSLTSGPYEQYFGPGTRLTVT.

The chain recombines TRBV29-1 with TRBJ2-7; 8 bases agree with TRBD2. The CDR3 spans 13 residues. Trimming took 4 bases from V and 2 from J; bases not matched to a gene: 4. The germline CDR1 and CDR2 sequences are SQVTM and ANQGSEA. This CDR3 reads CSVGGLDTYEQYF. The CDR3, as DNA: TGCAGCGTTGGGGGACTAGATACCTACGAGCAGTACTTC.

This clone occurred many times. The chain links TRBV27 to TRBJ1-2, with D maybe TRBD1 (5 bases). The V end lost 5 bases, the J end lost 4 bases, and 14 bases lay between the germline ends. In germline, CDR1 is MNHEY, CDR2 SMNVEV (reference sequence). CDR3 length equals 14 residues. CDR3 region: CASSPLGDGYGYTF. For the CDR3, the DNA is TGTGCCAGCAGTCCCCTAGGGGACGGCTATGGCTACACCTTC.

This clone came up a few times. The CDR3 nucleotides read TGTGCCAGCAGATACCAGACAGGGGGGAGTTCACCCCTCCACTTT. This sequence encodes CASRYQTGGSSPLHF. This chain uses TRBV6-5 with TRBJ1-6; 9 bases map to TRBD1. CDR1 and CDR2 from the germline V gene are MNHEY and SVGAGI. CDR3 length: 15 residues. The junction had 9 bases not matched to a gene; V was cut back by 6 bases and J by 9 bases.

With respect to this clone: The junction departs from the called germline gene at one end, perhaps through a read error. The chain employs TRBV14 and TRBJ2-3; 11 bases are a match to TRBD2. Germline V gene sequence: CDR1 SGHDN, CDR2 FVKESK. This CDR3 contains 16 residues. CDR3 loop: CASSRQLAGVVLAQYF. The CDR3 region has the DNA TGTGCCAGCAGCCGACAACTAGCGGGAGTTGTTTTGGCGCAATATTTT.

The chain has TRBV2 and TRBJ2-3; 9 bases agree with TRBD2. The CDR3 spans 14 residues. The germline gives CDR1 SNHLY, CDR2 FYNNEI. V dropped 5 bases and J dropped 6; count of bases not matched to a gene: 6. CDR3 bases: TGTGCCAGCAGTCGTAGCGGGGGAGAGGATACGCAGTATTTT. This codes for CASSRSGGEDTQYF.

The chain couples TRBV9 to TRBJ2-2, with D unresolved. The V gene's germline CDR1 is SGDLS and CDR2 YYNGEE. This CDR3 is 17 amino acids long. V lost 0 bases to trimming and J lost 0 bases, with 12 bases between them. The DNA for the CDR3 is TGTGCCAGCAGCGTAGAAGCTAGGAGCGCGAACACCGGGGAGCTGTTTTTT. It specifies CASSVEARSANTGELFF.